This T cell receptor beta chain was profiled in a study of T-cell memory formation after mild COVID-19. Germline V gives CDR1 ENHRY, CDR2 SYGVKD. The CDR3 has 13 amino acids. Deletions cut 6 bases from V and 8 bases from J, with 16 bases between. TCRdb re-called the 5' RACE reads through MiXCR, storing one row per CDR3 protein. The sample includes 350,000 or so distinct CDR3 sequences, less than 25% of them seen just once. This clonotype was observed a few times. This TCR was recovered from a man aged 18 to 30 who had mild COVID-19 (a few samples of this study predate the infection). Cell type and time point are not known. Material: PBMCs or a T cell subset sorted from them (not recorded which). This rearrangement joins TRBV10-3 to TRBJ1-2, with a possible D match to TRBD1 (6 bases). The CDR3 nucleotides read TGTGCCATCAGACCCACAGGGCGGGGCGGCTACACCTTC. Amino acids: CAIRPTGRGGYTF.